This T cell receptor beta chain was sequenced in a study of blood T cell repertoires in COVID-19 (dated by TCRdb to about 2020). About the investigation overall: The collaborator samples originated in the United States, Italy and Spain and spanned the acute and convalescent phases of COVID-19. Deeply sampled blood TCRbeta repertoires from subjects exposed to, actively infected with, or recovered from COVID-19 were included in the dataset. The repertoires were made available in a free public database intended to serve as a resource for research on the immune response to SARS-CoV-2. Where HLA class I and class II types were available, the types were taken from metadata supplied by the sample provider, not from assay-based typing. The material from the prospective study consisted of cDNA or gDNA derived from T cells, B-cell-depleted T cells, or PBMCs. A de-identified subject ID, COVID-19 status, age in years and sex were almost always included in the sample metadata. Samples were obtained from the ongoing ImmuneRACE study (first 160 participants) and from about 1,300 subjects provided by 6 global collaborators. The paper's findings and limits, for the study overall: Clinical and demographic metadata were provided uncurated, with the amount varying by source and participant.

TCRbeta CDR3 regions were amplified from genomic DNA using the immunoSEQ Assay, a bias-controlled multiplex PCR. In the paper's pipeline: The number of nucleated cells in each sample was estimated by amplification of reference gene primers within the assay. To quantify the absolute abundance of each unique TCRbeta CDR3 rearrangement, sequence reads were collapsed and filtered. For each sample, productive Simpson clonality was calculated as the square root of Simpson's diversity index over productive rearrangements. The clones in this table, taken by TCRdb from immuneACCESS, are in-frame only. Not every clone is retained; where verified, under half of the shortfall comes from an unresolved V gene, and the cause of the rest is unknown. V and J calls and clone size are given by that table; D and trimming were obtained from the DNA. The sample table records about 150,000 clones; under 95% of these occur just once. Less than 0.6% of the sample is taken by the ten largest.

Based on the germline V gene, the CDR1 and CDR2 sequences are MGHDK and SYGVNS. V lost 3 bases and J lost 1 base; the stretch between them is 9 bases long. Counted from cysteine to phenylalanine, this CDR3 has 14 amino acids. Only the CDR3 DNA is retained, 42 bases long and in frame from the first base. The collaborating institutions used their own protocols to collect whole blood in K2EDTA tubes. For TCRbeta analysis, collaborators shipped samples as frozen whole blood, isolated PBMCs, or DNA extracted from either of those sample types. A note on this clone: This clone's antigen is unknown. Per-base qualities were not stored, and no clone one base away is much larger.

This sequence was found in a man aged 45-65 years with acute or convalescent COVID-19. Sequencing input: peripheral blood. The V and J segments used are TRBV25-1 and TRBJ2-5; TRBD2 is a possible D gene, resting on 6 matching bases. The sequence in DNA is TGTGCCAGCAGTGAGCCCGGGGGCCAAGAGACCCAGTACTTC. Its protein product is CASSEPGGQETQYF.